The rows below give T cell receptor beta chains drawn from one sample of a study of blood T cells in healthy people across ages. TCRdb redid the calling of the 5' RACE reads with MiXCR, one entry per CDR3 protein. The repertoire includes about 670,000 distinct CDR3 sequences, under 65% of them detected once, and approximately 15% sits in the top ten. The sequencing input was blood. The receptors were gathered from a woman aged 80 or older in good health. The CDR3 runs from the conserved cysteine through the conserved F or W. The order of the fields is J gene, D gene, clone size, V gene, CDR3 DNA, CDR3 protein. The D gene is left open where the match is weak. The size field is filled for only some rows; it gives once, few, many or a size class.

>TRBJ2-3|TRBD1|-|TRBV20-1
TGCAGTGCTCGAACGGACAGGGGGCGCAGGGATACGCAGTATTTT
CSARTDRGRRDTQYF
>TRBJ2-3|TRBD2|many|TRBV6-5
TGTGCCAGCAGTTACCGCGGAGGGCTAGCGGGGGGCCCCACAGATACGCAGTATTTT
CASSYRGGLAGGPTDTQYF
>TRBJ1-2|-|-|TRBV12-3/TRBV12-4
TGTGCCAGCAGCAGCGGGACTACTTCCTATGGCTACACCTTC
CASSSGTTSYGYTF
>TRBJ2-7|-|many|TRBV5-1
TGCGCCAGCAGCTTGGAGGGCGGTTCCTACCTCGAGCAGTACTTC
CASSLEGGSYLEQYF
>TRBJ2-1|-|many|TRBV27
TGTGCCAGCAGTTTATCGTTTTCCCCCCATGAGCAGTTCTTC
CASSLSFSPHEQFF
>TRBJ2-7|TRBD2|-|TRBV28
TGTGCCAGCAGTTTTTTGGGACTAGCGGGTTACGGAGGCTACGAGCAGTACTTC
CASSFLGLAGYGGYEQYF
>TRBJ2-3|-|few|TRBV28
TGTGCCAGCAGATGGACCAACCGGGGCCAAGATACGCAGTATTTT
CASRWTNRGQDTQYF
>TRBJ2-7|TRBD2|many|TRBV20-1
TGCAGTGCTAGAGACCAGGGAGGGGCATCCTACGAGCAGTACTTC
CSARDQGGASYEQYF
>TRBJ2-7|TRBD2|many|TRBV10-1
TGCGCCAGCAGCGGGACTAGCGGTTACGAGCAGTACTTC
CASSGTSGYEQYF
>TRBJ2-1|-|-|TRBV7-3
TGTGCCAGCAGCTTAATAAGGGGGGCCCACAATGAGCAGTTCTTC
CASSLIRGAHNEQFF
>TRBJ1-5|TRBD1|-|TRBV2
TGTGCCAGCAGAACTACGACAGGGGGCAATCAGCCCCAGCATTTT
CASRTTTGGNQPQHF
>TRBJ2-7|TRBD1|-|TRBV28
TGTGCCAGCGGGAGCGACATCGGACAGGGAAGCAGCGAGCAGTACTTC
CASGSDIGQGSSEQYF
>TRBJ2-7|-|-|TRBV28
TGTGCCAGCAGTCCCCAGACAGAGTTCTCCTACAATGAGCAGTACTTC
CASSPQTEFSYNEQYF
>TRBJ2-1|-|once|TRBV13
TGTGCCAGCAGCTTATGTGGGGTTTGGAATGAGCAGTTCTTC
CASSLCGVWNEQFF
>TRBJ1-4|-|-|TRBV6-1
TGTGCCAGCAGTGTTTCTACAGTCTCTAATGAAAAACTGTTTTTT
CASSVSTVSNEKLFF
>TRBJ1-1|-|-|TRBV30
TGTGCCTGGAGTTCAAGGGACGGGAACACTGAAGCTTTCTTT
CAWSSRDGNTEAFF
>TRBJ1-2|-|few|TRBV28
TGTGCCAGCAGTGTGATTAGGGTTTATGGCTACACCTTC
CASSVIRVYGYTF
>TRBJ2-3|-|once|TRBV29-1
TGCAGCGTGGGGGCGGGGCTGGGCACAGATACGCAGTATTTT
CSVGAGLGTDTQYF
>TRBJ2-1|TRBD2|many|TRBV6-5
TGTGCCAGCAGTTACGGACTAGCGGGGGGGTGGAATGAGCAGTTCTTC
CASSYGLAGGWNEQFF
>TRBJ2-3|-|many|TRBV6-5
TGTGCCAGCAGTTACTCGAGTAAGAAGCCGGGACTTTCCACAGATACGCAGTATTTT
CASSYSSKKPGLSTDTQYF
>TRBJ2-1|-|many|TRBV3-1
TGTGCCAGCAGCCAAGCAGGGGCTGAGCAGTTCTTC
CASSQAGAEQFF
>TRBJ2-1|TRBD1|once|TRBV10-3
TGTGCCATCAGTGTAGGGACAGGGGGCGGTGAGCAGTTCTTC
CAISVGTGGGEQFF
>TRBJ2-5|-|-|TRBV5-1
TGCGCCAGCAGCTTGTCCACGCAAGAGACCCAGTACTTC
CASSLSTQETQYF
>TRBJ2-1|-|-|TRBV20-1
TGCAGTGCTATACAGGGACGGCGGTTCTTC
CSAIQGRRFF